This T cell receptor (beta chain) was recorded in a study of glioma-infiltrating T cells after dendritic cell vaccination. Unmatched junction bases numbered 12, after V lost 3 bases and J lost 8 bases. Germline V gives CDR1 SGHRS, CDR2 YFSETQ. This CDR3 region has 15 residues. TCRB CDR3 was amplified from 2 ug genomic DNA or less. Sequenced by immunoSEQ multiplex PCR; TCRdb stores in-frame clones only, minus some. Of 65,000 or so clones in the sample, approximately 89% were seen once. Specified time point: after dendritic cell vaccination, including at tumor progression/relapse. All glioblastoma patients lacked an isocitrate dehydrogenase mutation.

The sequenced sample was blood, obtained after dendritic cell vaccination. The chain has TRBV5-1 and TRBJ1-2; TRBD1 matches 8 bases. The receptor was isolated from a human donor with glioblastoma. CDR3 bases: TGCGCCAGCAGCTCCGAGGACCGGACAGGGAGCGGCTACACCTTC. Its translation is CASSSEDRTGSGYTF.